These T cell receptor beta chains were read from a single sample in a study of Ad26.COV2.S vaccination and SARS-CoV-2 variants. Method: immunoSEQ multiplex PCR; TCRdb's copy keeps in-frame clones and lacks some. The sample shows more than 250,000 clones, about 87% of them seen only once. Material: peripheral blood, obtained in a trial of Ad26.COV2.S vaccine versus placebo. The receptors were sampled from a person between 18 and 65 years old who received the Ad26.COV2.S COVID-19 vaccine or a placebo. CDR3s include the opening cysteine and the closing phenylalanine or tryptophan. D genes are given only for firm matches. Rows give clone size only sometimes, using once, few, many, or a class for an expanded clone.

j_gene: TRBJ1-6; abundance: NA; d_gene: TRBD1; v_gene: TRBV4-3; CDR3nt: TGCGCCAGCAGCCAAGAGGGACAGGGGGCGCGGAATTCACCCCTCCACTTT; CDR3aa: CASSQEGQGARNSPLHF
j_gene: TRBJ1-2; abundance: few; d_gene: NA; v_gene: TRBV20-1; CDR3nt: TGCAGTGCTAGAATCGTCTCCGGCTACACCTTC; CDR3aa: CSARIVSGYTF
j_gene: TRBJ2-3; abundance: NA; d_gene: TRBD2; v_gene: TRBV30; CDR3nt: TGTGCCTGGAGCCTCGGACTAGCGGGGGTCGCGGGCACAGATACGCAGTATTTT; CDR3aa: CAWSLGLAGVAGTDTQYF
j_gene: TRBJ2-7; abundance: NA; d_gene: NA; v_gene: TRBV7-6; CDR3nt: TGTGCCAGCAGCGTTTCTAGGGGTACCCCCAACTACGAGCAGTACTTC; CDR3aa: CASSVSRGTPNYEQYF
j_gene: TRBJ1-2; abundance: NA; d_gene: NA; v_gene: TRBV28; CDR3nt: TGTGCCAGCACCATGACATCTAACTATGGCTACACCTTC; CDR3aa: CASTMTSNYGYTF
j_gene: TRBJ1-1; abundance: NA; d_gene: NA; v_gene: TRBV6-2/TRBV6-3; CDR3nt: TGTGCCAGCAGTTATGTGGTGAGGCTCACTGAAGCTTTCTTT; CDR3aa: CASSYVVRLTEAFF
j_gene: TRBJ2-1; abundance: NA; d_gene: NA; v_gene: TRBV24-1; CDR3nt: TGTGCCACCAGTGAATCCGGGACGCATGTGCAGTTCTTC; CDR3aa: CATSESGTHVQFF
j_gene: TRBJ2-2; abundance: NA; d_gene: TRBD2; v_gene: TRBV3-1/TRBV3-2; CDR3nt: TGTGCCAGCAGCCAAGACTGGCGGGGGGCTGCGAACACCGGGGAGCTGTTTTTT; CDR3aa: CASSQDWRGAANTGELFF
j_gene: TRBJ2-7; abundance: NA; d_gene: TRBD1; v_gene: TRBV19; CDR3nt: TGTGCCAGTAGTTCCTCCGGGACAGGTGCGGGCGAGCAGTACTTC; CDR3aa: CASSSSGTGAGEQYF
j_gene: TRBJ2-7; abundance: NA; d_gene: TRBD1; v_gene: TRBV5-4; CDR3nt: TGTGCCAGCAGCTTAGGGGACAGGGACTACGAGCAGTACTTC; CDR3aa: CASSLGDRDYEQYF
j_gene: TRBJ2-3; abundance: NA; d_gene: NA; v_gene: TRBV7-3; CDR3nt: TGTGCCAGCAGCTTAAACGGCAGGGGAGTCGCAGATACGCAGTATTTT; CDR3aa: CASSLNGRGVADTQYF
j_gene: TRBJ2-5; abundance: NA; d_gene: NA; v_gene: TRBV2; CDR3nt: TGTGCCAGCGCTGGATGGGAGACCCAGTACTTC; CDR3aa: CASAGWETQYF
j_gene: TRBJ1-1; abundance: NA; d_gene: NA; v_gene: TRBV7-2; CDR3nt: TGTGCCAGCAGCTTATTTGCGGGCGGTGAAGCTTTCTTT; CDR3aa: CASSLFAGGEAFF
j_gene: TRBJ1-1; abundance: NA; d_gene: NA; v_gene: TRBV3-1/TRBV3-2; CDR3nt: TGTGCCAGCAGCCAAGATCTTCAAGCTTTCTTT; CDR3aa: CASSQDLQAFF
j_gene: TRBJ2-1; abundance: NA; d_gene: NA; v_gene: TRBV6-2/TRBV6-3; CDR3nt: TGTGCCAGCAGTTACACTCCCAGTGAGCAGTTCTTC; CDR3aa: CASSYTPSEQFF
j_gene: TRBJ1-5; abundance: NA; d_gene: NA; v_gene: TRBV11-2; CDR3nt: TGTGCCAGCAGCAAAGAGCCCACGGCAGCGAATTTCAATCAGCCCCAGCATTTT; CDR3aa: CASSKEPTAANFNQPQHF
j_gene: TRBJ2-5; abundance: NA; d_gene: TRBD2; v_gene: TRBV11-2; CDR3nt: TGTGCCAGCAGCCCCGACGCGGGGGGCGGTGGGGAGACCCAGTACTTC; CDR3aa: CASSPDAGGGGETQYF
j_gene: TRBJ2-3; abundance: NA; d_gene: TRBD1; v_gene: TRBV4-3; CDR3nt: TGCGCCAGCAGCCAAGATACAGGACAGGGGGAAGATACGCAGTATTTT; CDR3aa: CASSQDTGQGEDTQYF
j_gene: TRBJ2-3; abundance: NA; d_gene: TRBD2; v_gene: TRBV7-3; CDR3nt: TGTGCCAGCAGCTACAGAGCGGGGGGGCCAGCAGATACGCAGTATTTT; CDR3aa: CASSYRAGGPADTQYF
j_gene: TRBJ2-1; abundance: NA; d_gene: TRBD2; v_gene: TRBV4-1; CDR3nt: TGCGCCAGCAGCCAACTCTCCGGGACTAGCGGGACCAAGGGTAGGTCCTACAATGAGCAGTTCTTC; CDR3aa: CASSQLSGTSGTKGRSYNEQFF
j_gene: TRBJ2-7; abundance: NA; d_gene: NA; v_gene: TRBV12-5; CDR3nt: TGTGCTAGTGGTTTGTTGAACAGGGACGAGCAGTACTTC; CDR3aa: CASGLLNRDEQYF
j_gene: TRBJ2-7; abundance: NA; d_gene: TRBD1; v_gene: TRBV9; CDR3nt: TGTGCCAGCAGCTATCGACAGGGAACTACCTACGAGCAGTACTTC; CDR3aa: CASSYRQGTTYEQYF
j_gene: TRBJ2-1; abundance: once; d_gene: NA; v_gene: TRBV18; CDR3nt: TGTGCCAGCTCACCAGGGACTTCCTCCTACAATGAGCAGTTCTTC; CDR3aa: CASSPGTSSYNEQFF
j_gene: TRBJ2-7; abundance: NA; d_gene: NA; v_gene: TRBV10-3; CDR3nt: TGTGCCATCAGAACCAGGGGATCGGGAGAGCAGTACTTC; CDR3aa: CAIRTRGSGEQYF
j_gene: TRBJ2-7; abundance: NA; d_gene: TRBD1; v_gene: TRBV29-1; CDR3nt: TGCAGCGTTGACACAGGGGACTCCTACGAGCAGTACTTC; CDR3aa: CSVDTGDSYEQYF
j_gene: TRBJ1-2; abundance: many; d_gene: TRBD1; v_gene: TRBV19; CDR3nt: TGTGCCAGTAGTATAAAGGGACAGTCCACCTATGGCTACACCTTC; CDR3aa: CASSIKGQSTYGYTF
j_gene: TRBJ1-1; abundance: once; d_gene: NA; v_gene: TRBV5-1; CDR3nt: TGCGCCAGCAGGGACAACCAGGGACACACTGAAGCTTTCTTT; CDR3aa: CASRDNQGHTEAFF
j_gene: TRBJ2-7; abundance: NA; d_gene: TRBD1; v_gene: TRBV15; CDR3nt: TGTGCCACCAGCAGAGGGACAGGGGGCGAGCAGTACTTC; CDR3aa: CATSRGTGGEQYF
j_gene: TRBJ2-5; abundance: NA; d_gene: TRBD1; v_gene: TRBV15; CDR3nt: TGTGCCACCAGCAGAGCTTACCGGGACAGGGGGAGAGAGACCCAGTACTTC; CDR3aa: CATSRAYRDRGRETQYF